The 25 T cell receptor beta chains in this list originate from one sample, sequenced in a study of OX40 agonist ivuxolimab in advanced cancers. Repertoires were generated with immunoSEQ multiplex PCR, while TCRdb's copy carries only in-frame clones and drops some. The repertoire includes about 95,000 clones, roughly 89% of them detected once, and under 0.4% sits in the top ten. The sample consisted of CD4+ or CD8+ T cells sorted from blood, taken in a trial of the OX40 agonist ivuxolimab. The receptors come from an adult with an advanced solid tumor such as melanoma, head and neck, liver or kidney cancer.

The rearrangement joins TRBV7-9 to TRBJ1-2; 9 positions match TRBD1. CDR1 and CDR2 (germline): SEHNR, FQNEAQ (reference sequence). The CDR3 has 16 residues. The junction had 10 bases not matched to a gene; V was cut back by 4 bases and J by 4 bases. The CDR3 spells CASSSPLGTGSYGYTF. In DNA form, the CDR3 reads TGTGCCAGCAGCTCCCCACTGGGGACAGGGTCCTATGGCTACACCTTC.

CDR3 coding DNA: TGTGCCAGCGGGCCCCCAACAGGGAGAAGTCAGCCCCAGCATTTT. It encodes CASGPPTGRSQPQHF. The V gene is TRBV19, the J gene TRBJ1-5; a weak D match, TRBD1 (6 bases). V was trimmed by 9 bases and J by 6 bases, leaving 21 bases between them. The CDR3 sequence is 15 residues long. The V gene's germline CDR1 is LNHDA and CDR2 SQIVND (reference sequence).

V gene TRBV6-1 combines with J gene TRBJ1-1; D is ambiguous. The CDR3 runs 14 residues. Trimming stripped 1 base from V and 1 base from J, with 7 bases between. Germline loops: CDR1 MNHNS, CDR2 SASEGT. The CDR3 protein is CASSEEWRNTEAFF. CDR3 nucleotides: TGTGCCAGCAGTGAAGAGTGGCGGAACACTGAAGCTTTCTTT.

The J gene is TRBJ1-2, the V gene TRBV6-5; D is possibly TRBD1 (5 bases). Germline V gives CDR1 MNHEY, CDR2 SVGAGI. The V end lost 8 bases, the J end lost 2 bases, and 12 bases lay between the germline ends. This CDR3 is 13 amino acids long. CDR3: CASREGRNYGYTF. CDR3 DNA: TGTGCCAGCCGGGAGGGGAGGAACTATGGCTACACCTTC.

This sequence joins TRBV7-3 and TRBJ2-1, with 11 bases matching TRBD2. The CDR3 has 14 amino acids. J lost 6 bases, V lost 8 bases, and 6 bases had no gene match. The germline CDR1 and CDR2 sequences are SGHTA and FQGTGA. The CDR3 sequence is CASSPGLAANEQFF. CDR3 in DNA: TGTGCCAGCTCGCCGGGACTAGCGGCCAATGAGCAGTTCTTC.

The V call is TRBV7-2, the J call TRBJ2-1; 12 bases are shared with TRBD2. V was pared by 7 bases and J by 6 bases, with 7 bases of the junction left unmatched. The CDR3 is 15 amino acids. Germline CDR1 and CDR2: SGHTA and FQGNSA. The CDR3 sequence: CASTVLAGGTNEQFF. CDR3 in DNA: TGTGCCAGCACCGTACTAGCGGGGGGTACCAATGAGCAGTTCTTC.

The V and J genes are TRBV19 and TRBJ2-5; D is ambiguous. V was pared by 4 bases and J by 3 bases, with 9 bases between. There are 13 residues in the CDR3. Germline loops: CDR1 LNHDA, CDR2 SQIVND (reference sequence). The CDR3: CASSTLPEETQYF. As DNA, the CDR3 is TGTGCCAGTAGTACCCTACCGGAAGAGACCCAGTACTTC.

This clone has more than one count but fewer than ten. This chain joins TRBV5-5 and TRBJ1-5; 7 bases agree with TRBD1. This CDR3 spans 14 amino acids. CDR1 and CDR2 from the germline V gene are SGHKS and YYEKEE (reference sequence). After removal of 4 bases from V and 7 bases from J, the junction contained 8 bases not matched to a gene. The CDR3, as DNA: TGTGCCAGCAGCCTTACAGGGGTTGAACAGCCCCAGCATTTT. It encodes CASSLTGVEQPQHF.

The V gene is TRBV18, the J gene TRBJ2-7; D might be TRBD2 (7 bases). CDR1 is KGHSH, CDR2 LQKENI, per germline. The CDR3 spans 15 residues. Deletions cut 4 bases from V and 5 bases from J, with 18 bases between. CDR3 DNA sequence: TGTGCCAGCTCACTCTTTGCCGGGGGGCGGAACGAGCAGTACTTC. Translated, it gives CASSLFAGGRNEQYF. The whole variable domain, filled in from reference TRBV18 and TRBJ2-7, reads NAGVMQNPRHLVRRRGQEARLRCSPMKGHSHVYWYRQLPEEGLKFMVYLQKENIIDESGMPKERFSAEFPKEGPSILRIQQVVRGDSAAYFCASSLFAGGRNEQYFGPGTRLTVT.

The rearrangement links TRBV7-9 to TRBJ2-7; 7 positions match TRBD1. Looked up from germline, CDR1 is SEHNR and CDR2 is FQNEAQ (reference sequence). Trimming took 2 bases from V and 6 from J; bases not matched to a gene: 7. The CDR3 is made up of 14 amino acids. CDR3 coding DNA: TGTGCCAGCAGCTTATTGGGACAGAAACCCGAGCAGTACTTC. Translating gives CASSLLGQKPEQYF.

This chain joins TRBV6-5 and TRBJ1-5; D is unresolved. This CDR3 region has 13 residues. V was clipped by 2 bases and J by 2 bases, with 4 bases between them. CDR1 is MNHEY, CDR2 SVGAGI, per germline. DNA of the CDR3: TGTGCCAGCAGTTACGGCCGCAATCAGCCCCAGCATTTT. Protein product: CASSYGRNQPQHF.

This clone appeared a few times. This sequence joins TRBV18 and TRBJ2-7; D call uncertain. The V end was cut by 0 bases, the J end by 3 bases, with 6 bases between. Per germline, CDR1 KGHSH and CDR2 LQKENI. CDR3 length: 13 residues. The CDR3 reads CASSPPSSYEQYF. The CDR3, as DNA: TGTGCCAGCTCACCACCCAGCAGCTACGAGCAGTACTTC.

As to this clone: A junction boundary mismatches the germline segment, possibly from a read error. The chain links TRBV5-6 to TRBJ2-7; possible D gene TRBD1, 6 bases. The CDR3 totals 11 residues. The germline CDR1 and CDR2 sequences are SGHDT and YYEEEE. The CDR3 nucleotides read TGTGCCAGCAGCTCACAGGGATCTAGGGACTTC. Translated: CASSSQGSRDF.

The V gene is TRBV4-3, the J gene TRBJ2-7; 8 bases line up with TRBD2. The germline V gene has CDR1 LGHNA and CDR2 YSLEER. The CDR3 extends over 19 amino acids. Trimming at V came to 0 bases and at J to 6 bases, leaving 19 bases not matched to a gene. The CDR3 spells CASSQDHGRADFHPLEQYF. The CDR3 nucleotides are TGCGCCAGCAGCCAAGATCACGGGAGGGCCGACTTCCACCCCCTCGAGCAGTACTTC.

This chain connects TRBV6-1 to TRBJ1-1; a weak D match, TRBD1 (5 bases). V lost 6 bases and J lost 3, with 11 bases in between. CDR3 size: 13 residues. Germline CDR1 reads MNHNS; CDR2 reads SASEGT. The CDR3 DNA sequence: TGTGCCAGCAGCCCGGGACGGTACACTGAAGCTTTCTTT. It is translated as CASSPGRYTEAFF.

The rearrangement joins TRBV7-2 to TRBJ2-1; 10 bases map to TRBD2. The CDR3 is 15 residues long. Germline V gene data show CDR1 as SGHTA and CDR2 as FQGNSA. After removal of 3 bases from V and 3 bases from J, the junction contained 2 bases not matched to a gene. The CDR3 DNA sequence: TGTGCCAGCAGCTTTCTAGCGGGAGACTACAATGAGCAGTTCTTC. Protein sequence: CASSFLAGDYNEQFF.

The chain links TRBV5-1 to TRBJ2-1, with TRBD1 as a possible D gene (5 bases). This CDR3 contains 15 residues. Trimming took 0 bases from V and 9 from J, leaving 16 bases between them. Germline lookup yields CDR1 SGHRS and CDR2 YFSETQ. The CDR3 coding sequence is TGCGCCAGCAGCTTGGAGGGAATTCTAGGGGTTGAGCAGTTCTTC. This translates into CASSLEGILGVEQFF.

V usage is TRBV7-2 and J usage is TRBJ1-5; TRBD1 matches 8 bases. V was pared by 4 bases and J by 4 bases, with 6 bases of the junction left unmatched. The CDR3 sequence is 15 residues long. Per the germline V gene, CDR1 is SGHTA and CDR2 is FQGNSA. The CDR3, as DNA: TGTGCCAGCAGCTGGACAGGGCAGGGTAATCAGCCCCAGCATTTT. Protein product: CASSWTGQGNQPQHF.

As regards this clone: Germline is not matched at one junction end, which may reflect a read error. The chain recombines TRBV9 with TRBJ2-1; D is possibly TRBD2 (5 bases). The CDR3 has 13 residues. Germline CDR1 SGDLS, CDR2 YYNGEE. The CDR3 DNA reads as TGTGCCAGCAGCGTAGATCCGTCGGGGTTCCGGATCTTC. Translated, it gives CASSVDPSGFRIF.

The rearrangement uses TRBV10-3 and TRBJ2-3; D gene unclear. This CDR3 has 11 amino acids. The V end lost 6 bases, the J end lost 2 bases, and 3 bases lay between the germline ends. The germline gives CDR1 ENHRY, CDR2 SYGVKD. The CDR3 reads CAIRVTDTQYF. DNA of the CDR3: TGTGCCATCAGGGTCACAGATACGCAGTATTTT.

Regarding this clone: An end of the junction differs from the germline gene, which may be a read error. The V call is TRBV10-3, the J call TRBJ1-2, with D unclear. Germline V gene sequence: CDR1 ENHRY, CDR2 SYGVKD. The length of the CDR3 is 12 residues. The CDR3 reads CAIREDGYGYTF. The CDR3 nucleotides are TGTGCCATCCGTGAGGACGGGTATGGCTACACCTTC.

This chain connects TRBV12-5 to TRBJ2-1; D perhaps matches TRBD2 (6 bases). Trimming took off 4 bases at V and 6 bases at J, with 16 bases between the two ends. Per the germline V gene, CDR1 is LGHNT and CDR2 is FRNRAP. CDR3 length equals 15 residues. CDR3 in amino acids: CASGSGREQINEQFF. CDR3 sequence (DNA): TGTGCTAGTGGTTCCGGGCGGGAACAGATCAATGAGCAGTTCTTC.

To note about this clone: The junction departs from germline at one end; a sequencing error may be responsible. CDR3 sequence (DNA): TGTGCCAGCAGCTTCGGGACAGTTCGTGACACTAAAGCTTTCTTT. This codes for CASSFGTVRDTKAFF. J is TRBJ1-1 and V is TRBV7-2; 7 bases align to TRBD1. Germline V CDR1 and CDR2: SGHTA, FQGNSA. CDR3 length: 15 residues.

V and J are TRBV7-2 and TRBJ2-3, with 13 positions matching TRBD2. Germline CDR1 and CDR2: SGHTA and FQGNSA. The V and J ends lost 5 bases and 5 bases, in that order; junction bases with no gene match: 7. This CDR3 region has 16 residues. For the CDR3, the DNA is TGTGCCAGCAGCATTACTAGCGGGAGGGCTGAAGATACGCAGTATTTT. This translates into CASSITSGRAEDTQYF. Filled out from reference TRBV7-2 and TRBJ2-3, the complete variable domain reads GAGVSQSPSNKVTEKGKDVELRCDPISGHTALYWYRQSLGQGLEFLIYFQGNSAPDKSGLPSDRFSAERTGGSVSTLTIQRTQQEDSAVYLCASSITSGRAEDTQYFGPGTRLTVL.

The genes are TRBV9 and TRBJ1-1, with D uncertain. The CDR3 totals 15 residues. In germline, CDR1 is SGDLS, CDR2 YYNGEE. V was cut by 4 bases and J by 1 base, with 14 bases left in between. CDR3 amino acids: CASSPRPRSNTEAFF. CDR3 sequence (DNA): TGTGCCAGCAGCCCCCGACCAAGGTCGAACACTGAAGCTTTCTTT.